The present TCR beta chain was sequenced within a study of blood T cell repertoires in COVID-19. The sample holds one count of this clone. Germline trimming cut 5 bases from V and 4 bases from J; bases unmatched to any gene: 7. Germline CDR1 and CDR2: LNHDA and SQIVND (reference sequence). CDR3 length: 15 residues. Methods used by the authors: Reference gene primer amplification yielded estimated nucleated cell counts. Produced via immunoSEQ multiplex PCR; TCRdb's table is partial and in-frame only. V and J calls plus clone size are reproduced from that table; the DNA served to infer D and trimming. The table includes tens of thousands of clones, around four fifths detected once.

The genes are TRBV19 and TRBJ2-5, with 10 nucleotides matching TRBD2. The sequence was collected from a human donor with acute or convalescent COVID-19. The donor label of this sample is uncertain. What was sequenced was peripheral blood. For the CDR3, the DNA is TGTGCCAGTAGTCGGACTAGCGGAGATTCAGAGACCCAGTACTTC. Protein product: CASSRTSGDSETQYF.